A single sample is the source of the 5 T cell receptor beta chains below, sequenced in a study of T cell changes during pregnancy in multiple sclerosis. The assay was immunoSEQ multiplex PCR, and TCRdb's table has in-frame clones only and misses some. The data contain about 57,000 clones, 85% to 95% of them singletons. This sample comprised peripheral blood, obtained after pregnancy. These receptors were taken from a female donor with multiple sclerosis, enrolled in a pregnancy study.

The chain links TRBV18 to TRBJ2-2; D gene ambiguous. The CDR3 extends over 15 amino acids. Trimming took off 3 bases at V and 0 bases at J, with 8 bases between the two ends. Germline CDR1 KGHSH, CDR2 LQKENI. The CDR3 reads CASSPTSANTGELFF. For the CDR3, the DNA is TGTGCCAGCTCACCCACCAGCGCGAACACCGGGGAGCTGTTTTTT.

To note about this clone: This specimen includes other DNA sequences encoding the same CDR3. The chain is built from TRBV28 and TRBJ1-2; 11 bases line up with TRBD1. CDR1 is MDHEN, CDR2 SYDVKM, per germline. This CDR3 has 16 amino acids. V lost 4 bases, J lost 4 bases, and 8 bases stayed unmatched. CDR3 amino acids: CASSYARTGGGYGYTF. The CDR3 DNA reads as TGTGCCAGCAGTTATGCCCGGACAGGGGGCGGCTATGGCTACACCTTC.

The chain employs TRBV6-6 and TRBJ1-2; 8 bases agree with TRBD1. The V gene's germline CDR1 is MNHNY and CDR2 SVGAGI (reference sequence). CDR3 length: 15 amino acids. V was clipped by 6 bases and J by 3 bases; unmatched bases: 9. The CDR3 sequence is CASRQQGEVYYGYTF. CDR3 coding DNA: TGTGCCAGCAGACAACAGGGGGAGGTGTACTATGGCTACACCTTC.

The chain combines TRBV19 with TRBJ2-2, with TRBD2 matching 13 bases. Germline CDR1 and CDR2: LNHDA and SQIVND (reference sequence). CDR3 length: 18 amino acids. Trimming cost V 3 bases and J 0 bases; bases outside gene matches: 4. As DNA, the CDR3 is TGTGCCAGTAGTATGGGACTAGCGGGGTACGCGAACACCGGGGAGCTGTTTTTT. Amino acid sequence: CASSMGLAGYANTGELFF.

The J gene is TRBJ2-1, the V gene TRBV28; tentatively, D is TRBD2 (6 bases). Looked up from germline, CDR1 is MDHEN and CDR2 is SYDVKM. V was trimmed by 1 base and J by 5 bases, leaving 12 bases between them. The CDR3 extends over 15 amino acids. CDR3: CASSLSRGGHNEQFF. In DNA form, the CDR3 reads TGTGCCAGCAGTTTATCCCGTGGAGGGCACAATGAGCAGTTCTTC. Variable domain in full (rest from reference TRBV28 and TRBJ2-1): DVKVTQSSRYLVKRTGEKVFLECVQDMDHENMFWYRQDPGLGLRLIYFSYDVKMKEKGDIPEGYSVSREKKERFSLILESASTNQTSMYLCASSLSRGGHNEQFFGPGTRLTVL.